The 18 T cell receptor beta chains in this list originate from one sample, sequenced in a study of T cell changes during pregnancy in multiple sclerosis. Sequenced by immunoSEQ multiplex PCR; TCRdb stores in-frame clones only, minus some. The profile shows approximately 93,000 clones, approximately 89% of them singletons. The sample in question was peripheral blood, obtained before pregnancy. The receptors were sampled from a female donor with multiple sclerosis, enrolled in a pregnancy study.

This clone was counted once. This chain links TRBV28 with TRBJ1-2; D may be TRBD1 (5 bases). The germline gives CDR1 MDHEN, CDR2 SYDVKM. Trimming left V 10 bases short and J 2 bases short, with 23 bases between. The CDR3 covers 16 residues. The CDR3, as DNA: TGTGCCACCGTAGTAAGAGACAGTTCGCGCAACTATGGCTACACCTTC. Translated: CATVVRDSSRNYGYTF.

The J gene is TRBJ1-6, the V gene TRBV5-1; perhaps TRBD1 as D (5 bases). Germline CDR1 reads SGHRS; CDR2 reads YFSETQ. Trimming took off 0 bases at V and 9 bases at J, with 10 bases between the two ends. The CDR3 sequence is 14 residues long. CDR3 nucleotide sequence: TGCGCCAGCAGCTTGGAGGGGCCCCTTTCACCCCTCCACTTT. Translating gives CASSLEGPLSPLHF.

The chain couples TRBV5-4 to TRBJ2-1; the D gene is possibly TRBD1 (6 bases). V was trimmed by 4 bases and J by 5 bases, leaving 10 bases between them. The CDR3 runs to 13 residues. CDR1 is SGHNT and CDR2 is YYREEE in the germline V gene (reference sequence). CDR3 amino acids: CASSPQGNNEQFF. Written as DNA, the CDR3 is TGTGCCAGCAGCCCACAGGGAAACAATGAGCAGTTCTTC.

This clone has only one observation. This chain links TRBV5-6 with TRBJ2-5, with D hard to call. This CDR3 contains 11 residues. Germline CDR1 is SGHDT and CDR2 is YYEEEE. Trimming shortened V by 2 bases and J by 5 bases, and 4 bases separated the two germline ends. The CDR3 protein is CASSFYETQYF. The DNA for the CDR3 is TGTGCCAGCAGCTTCTATGAGACCCAGTACTTC.

This chain uses TRBV7-9 with TRBJ2-1; the D gene is possibly TRBD2 (6 bases). CDR1 SEHNR and CDR2 FQNEAQ come from the germline V gene (reference sequence). The CDR3 loop spans 19 amino acids. With 4 bases removed from V and 4 bases from J, the gap between germline ends came to 26 bases. The CDR3 here is CASSSGRLSGPARYNEQFF. CDR3 DNA sequence: TGTGCCAGCAGCTCCGGTCGTTTGAGCGGGCCAGCTCGATACAATGAGCAGTTCTTC.

V usage is TRBV5-4 and J usage is TRBJ2-7; TRBD1 aligns across 7 bases. This CDR3 has 14 residues. Germline V CDR1 and CDR2: SGHNT, YYREEE (reference sequence). J gave up 5 bases and V 4 bases, and 9 bases lay outside the gene matches. The CDR3: CASSRTQGWDEQYF. The CDR3 DNA is TGTGCCAGCAGCCGCACACAGGGGTGGGACGAGCAGTACTTC.

The CDR3 DNA sequence: TGCGCCAGCAGTCCGACTAGCGCACAAGAGACCCAGTACTTC. Protein: CASSPTSAQETQYF. The V and J genes are TRBV5-1 and TRBJ2-5, with 8 bases matching TRBD2. This CDR3 has 14 amino acids. Trimming cost V 5 bases and J 2 bases; bases outside gene matches: 5. CDR1 and CDR2 (germline): SGHRS, YFSETQ. The complete variable domain, with remaining parts taken from reference TRBV5-1 and TRBJ2-5, reads KAGVTQTPRYLIKTRGQQVTLSCSPISGHRSVSWYQQTPGQGLQFLFEYFSETQRNKGNFPGRFSGRQFSNSRSEMNVSTLELGDSALYLCASSPTSAQETQYFGPGTRLLVL.

The CDR3 reads CASSYLGGPSYEQYF. In DNA, the CDR3 is TGTGCCAGCAGTTACCTCGGAGGTCCCTCCTACGAGCAGTACTTC. The rearrangement links TRBV6-5 to TRBJ2-7, with D possibly being TRBD2 (5 bases). The germline V gene encodes CDR1 MNHEY and CDR2 SVGAGI. The V end lost 2 bases, the J end lost 0 bases, and 11 bases lay between the germline ends. This CDR3 has 15 amino acids.

The genes are TRBV6-5 and TRBJ1-2; 9 nucleotides line up with TRBD1. V was clipped by 4 bases and J by 2 bases; unmatched bases: 8. The CDR3 has 16 amino acids. Germline V gene data show CDR1 as MNHEY and CDR2 as SVGAGI. CDR3 in amino acids: CASSSVPGQGNYGYTF. CDR3 sequence (DNA): TGTGCCAGCAGTTCCGTCCCGGGACAGGGAAACTATGGCTACACCTTC.

CDR3 sequence: CASSAHAGQQETQYF. The CDR3 region has the DNA TGTGCCAGCAGCGCCCACGCAGGACAGCAAGAGACCCAGTACTTC. The rearrangement joins TRBV9 to TRBJ2-5; a weak D match, TRBD1 (6 bases). Germline loops: CDR1 SGDLS, CDR2 YYNGEE. V lost 3 bases to trimming and J lost 2 bases, with 14 bases between them. The CDR3 covers 15 residues.

In its sample, this clone was seen once. The rearrangement joins TRBV9 to TRBJ2-7; D uncertain. The V and J ends lost 0 bases and 5 bases respectively, with 15 bases between them. The CDR3 has 15 amino acids. CDR1 and CDR2 from the germline V gene are SGDLS and YYNGEE. The chain's CDR3 is CASSVGAHGYHEQYF. For the CDR3, the DNA is TGTGCCAGCAGCGTAGGCGCTCACGGTTACCACGAGCAGTACTTC.

The chain couples TRBV5-5 to TRBJ1-4; no clear D gene. Looked up from germline, CDR1 is SGHKS and CDR2 is YYEKEE (reference sequence). V dropped 0 bases and J dropped 2 bases, with 11 bases sitting between them. The CDR3 loop spans 16 amino acids. The CDR3 bases are TGTGCCAGCAGCTTGGGTTTCCTAACGACTAATGAAAAACTGTTTTTT. Translating it yields CASSLGFLTTNEKLFF. The full variable domain, with the rest looked up from reference TRBV5-5 and TRBJ1-4, is DAGVTQSPTHLIKTRGQQVTLRCSPISGHKSVSWYQQVLGQGPQFIFQYYEKEERGRGNFPDRFSARQFPNYSSELNVNALLLGDSALYLCASSLGFLTTNEKLFFGSGTQLSVL.

This chain links TRBV7-9 with TRBJ2-1; unclear D gene. The CDR3 length is 17 residues. The V end lost 1 base, the J end lost 0 bases, and 13 bases lay between the germline ends. Germline V gene data show CDR1 as SEHNR and CDR2 as FQNEAQ (reference sequence). This chain's CDR3 is CASSLGSRQRSYNEQFF. For the CDR3, the DNA is TGTGCCAGCAGCTTAGGTTCGCGACAACGCTCCTACAATGAGCAGTTCTTC.

V is TRBV18 and J is TRBJ2-7; 10 bases match TRBD1. Per germline, CDR1 KGHSH and CDR2 LQKENI. After removal of 3 bases from V and 0 bases from J, the junction contained 11 bases not matched to a gene. The CDR3 sequence is 18 residues long. The CDR3 here is CASSPYGTGDSPSYEQYF. The CDR3 DNA reads TGTGCCAGCTCACCTTACGGGACAGGGGACTCCCCCTCCTACGAGCAGTACTTC.

This chain uses TRBV11-3 with TRBJ2-1; possible D gene TRBD1, 5 bases. Germline CDR1 reads SGHNT; CDR2 reads YENEEA. The CDR3 sequence is 15 residues long. V lost 6 bases and J 6 bases, leaving 18 bases between the germline ends. CDR3 bases: TGTGCCAGCAGTATAGGGGCCAAGAGCCTCAATGAGCAGTTCTTC. Protein product: CASSIGAKSLNEQFF.

This chain uses TRBV6-1 with TRBJ1-5; TRBD1 is a possible D gene (6 bases). The germline V gene has CDR1 MNHNS and CDR2 SASEGT. The CDR3 is made up of 15 amino acids. V was cut by 7 bases and J by 4 bases, with 17 bases left in between. The CDR3 nucleotides are TGTGCCAGCAAAGATAGAGGACAGACAAATCAGCCCCAGCATTTT. Its protein is CASKDRGQTNQPQHF.

V usage is TRBV5-1 and J usage is TRBJ2-3, with TRBD2 matching over 13 bases. V shed 1 base, J shed 2 bases, and the junction held 7 bases outside the gene matches. The CDR3 covers 18 residues. CDR1 is SGHRS, CDR2 YFSETQ, per germline. The CDR3 DNA is TGCGCCAGCAGCTTGACTAGCGGGGGGGCCAGTCCCACAGATACGCAGTATTTT. This sequence encodes CASSLTSGGASPTDTQYF.

The V call is TRBV18, the J call TRBJ2-3; D perhaps matches TRBD1 (6 bases). CDR1 and CDR2 (germline): KGHSH, LQKENI. V was shortened by 3 bases and J by 5 bases, with 15 bases between the two germline ends. The CDR3 runs to 15 residues. The CDR3 DNA sequence: TGTGCCAGCTCACCGGTCGGACAGAACAGAGATACGCAGTATTTT. Its protein product is CASSPVGQNRDTQYF.